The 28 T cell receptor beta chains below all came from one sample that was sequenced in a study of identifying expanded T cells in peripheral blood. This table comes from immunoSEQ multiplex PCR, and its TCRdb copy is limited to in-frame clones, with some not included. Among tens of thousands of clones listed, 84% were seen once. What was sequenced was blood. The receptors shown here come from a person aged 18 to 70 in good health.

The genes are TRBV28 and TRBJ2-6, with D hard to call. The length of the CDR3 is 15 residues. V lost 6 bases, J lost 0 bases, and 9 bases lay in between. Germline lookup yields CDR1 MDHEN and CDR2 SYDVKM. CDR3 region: CASSPHTSGANVLTF. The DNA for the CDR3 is TGTGCCAGCAGCCCTCATACCTCTGGGGCCAACGTCCTGACTTTC. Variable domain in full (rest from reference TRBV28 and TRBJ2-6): DVKVTQSSRYLVKRTGEKVFLECVQDMDHENMFWYRQDPGLGLRLIYFSYDVKMKEKGDIPEGYSVSREKKERFSLILESASTNQTSMYLCASSPHTSGANVLTFGAGSRLTVL.

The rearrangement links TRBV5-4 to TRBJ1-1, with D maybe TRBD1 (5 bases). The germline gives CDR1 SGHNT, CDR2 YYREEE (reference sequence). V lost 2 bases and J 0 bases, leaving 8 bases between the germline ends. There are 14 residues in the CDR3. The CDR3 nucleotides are TGTGCCAGCAGCTTAGACAGCTTGAACACTGAAGCTTTCTTT. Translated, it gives CASSLDSLNTEAFF. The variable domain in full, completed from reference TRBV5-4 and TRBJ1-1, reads ETGVTQSPTHLIKTRGQQVTLRCSSQSGHNTVSWYQQALGQGPQFIFQYYREEENGRGNFPPRFSGLQFPNYSSELNVNALELDDSALYLCASSLDSLNTEAFFGQGTRLTVV.

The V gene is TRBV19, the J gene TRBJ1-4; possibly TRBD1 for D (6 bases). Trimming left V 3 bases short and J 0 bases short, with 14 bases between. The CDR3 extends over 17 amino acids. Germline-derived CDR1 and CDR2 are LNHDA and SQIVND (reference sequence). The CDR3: CASSILAGASTNEKLFF. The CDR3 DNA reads TGTGCCAGTAGTATCCTTGCAGGGGCCTCAACTAATGAAAAACTGTTTTTT.

The CDR3 loop reads CASSFSTASSTNEQFF. In DNA form, the CDR3 reads TGTGCCAGCAGCTTTTCGACTGCAAGTAGTACCAATGAGCAGTTCTTC. The chain is built from TRBV7-3 and TRBJ2-1; D call uncertain. The CDR3 contains 16 residues. The ends were cut back, 3 bases at V and 6 bases at J, with 18 bases in the middle. The germline gives CDR1 SGHTA, CDR2 FQGTGA.

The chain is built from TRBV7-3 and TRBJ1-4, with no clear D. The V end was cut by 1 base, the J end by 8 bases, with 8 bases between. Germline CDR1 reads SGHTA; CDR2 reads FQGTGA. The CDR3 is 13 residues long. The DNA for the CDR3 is TGTGCCAGCAGCTTAAACGTTAACGAAAAACTGTTTTTT. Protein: CASSLNVNEKLFF.

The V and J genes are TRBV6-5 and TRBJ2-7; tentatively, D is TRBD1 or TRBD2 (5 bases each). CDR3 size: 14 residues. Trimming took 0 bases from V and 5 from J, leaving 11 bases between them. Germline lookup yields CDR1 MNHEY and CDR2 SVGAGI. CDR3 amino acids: CASSYSGRGDEQYF. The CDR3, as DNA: TGTGCCAGCAGTTACTCAGGGAGAGGGGACGAGCAGTACTTC.

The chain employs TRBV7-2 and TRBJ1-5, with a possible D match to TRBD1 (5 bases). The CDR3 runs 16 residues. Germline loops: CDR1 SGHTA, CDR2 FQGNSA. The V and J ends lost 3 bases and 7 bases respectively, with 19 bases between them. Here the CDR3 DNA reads TGTGCCAGCAGCTTCACGGGGGGTCAGGCGACCCAGCCCCAGCATTTT. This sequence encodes CASSFTGGQATQPQHF.

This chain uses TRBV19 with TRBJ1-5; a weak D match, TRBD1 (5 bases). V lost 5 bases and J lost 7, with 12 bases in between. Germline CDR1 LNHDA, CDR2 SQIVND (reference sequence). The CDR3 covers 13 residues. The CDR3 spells CASSQGDSQPQHF. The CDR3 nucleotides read TGTGCCAGTAGTCAGGGAGATAGCCAGCCCCAGCATTTT.

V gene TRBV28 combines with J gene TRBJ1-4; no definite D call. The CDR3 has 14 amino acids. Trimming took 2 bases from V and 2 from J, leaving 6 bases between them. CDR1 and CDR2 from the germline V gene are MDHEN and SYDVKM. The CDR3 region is CASSLSVTNEKLFF. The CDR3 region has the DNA TGTGCCAGCAGTTTAAGTGTTACTAATGAAAAACTGTTTTTT.

The DNA of the CDR3 is TGTGCCAGCAGTTACGGGACAGTCGGAGATACGCAGTATTTT. Amino acids: CASSYGTVGDTQYF. The chain has TRBV27 and TRBJ2-3; TRBD1 agrees at 7 bases. Germline CDR1 MNHEY, CDR2 SMNVEV (reference sequence). The trim removed 4 bases at V and 5 bases at J, leaving 6 bases unmatched. The CDR3 totals 14 residues.

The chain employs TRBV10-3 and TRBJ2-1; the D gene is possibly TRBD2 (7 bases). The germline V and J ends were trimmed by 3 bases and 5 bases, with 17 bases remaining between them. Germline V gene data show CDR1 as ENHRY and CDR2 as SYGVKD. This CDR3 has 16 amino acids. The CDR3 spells CAISEVRGALDNEQFF. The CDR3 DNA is TGTGCCATCAGTGAAGTCCGGGGGGCTCTGGACAATGAGCAGTTCTTC.

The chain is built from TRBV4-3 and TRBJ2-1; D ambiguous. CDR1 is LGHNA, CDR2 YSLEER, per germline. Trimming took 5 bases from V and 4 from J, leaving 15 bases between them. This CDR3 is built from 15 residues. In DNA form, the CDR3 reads TGCGCCAGCAGCTTTAGTCATTCGGGTTACAATGAGCAGTTCTTC. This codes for CASSFSHSGYNEQFF.

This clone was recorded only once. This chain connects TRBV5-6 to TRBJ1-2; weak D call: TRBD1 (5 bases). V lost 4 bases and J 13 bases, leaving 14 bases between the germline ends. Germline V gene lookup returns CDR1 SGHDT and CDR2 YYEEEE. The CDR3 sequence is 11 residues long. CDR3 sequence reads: CASSRAGPGTF. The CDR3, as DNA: TGTGCCAGCAGCCGGGCAGGGCCCGGCACCTTC.

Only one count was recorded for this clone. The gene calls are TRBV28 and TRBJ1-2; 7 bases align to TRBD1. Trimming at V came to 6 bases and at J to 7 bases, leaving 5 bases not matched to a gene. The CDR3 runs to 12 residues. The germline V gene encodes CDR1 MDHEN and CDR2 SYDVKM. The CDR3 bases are TGTGCCAGCAGAGACAGGGTCTCTGGCTACACCTTC. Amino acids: CASRDRVSGYTF.

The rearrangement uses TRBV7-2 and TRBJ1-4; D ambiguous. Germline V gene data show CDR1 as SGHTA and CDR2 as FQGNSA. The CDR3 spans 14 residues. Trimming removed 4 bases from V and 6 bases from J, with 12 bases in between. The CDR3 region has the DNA TGTGCCAGCAGCTGGAGGAGTAAGGATGAAAAACTGTTTTTT. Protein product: CASSWRSKDEKLFF.

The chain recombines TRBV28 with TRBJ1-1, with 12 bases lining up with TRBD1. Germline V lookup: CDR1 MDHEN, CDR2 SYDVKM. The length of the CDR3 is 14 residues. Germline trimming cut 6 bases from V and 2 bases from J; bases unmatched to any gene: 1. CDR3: CASRGQGANTEAFF. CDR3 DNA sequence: TGTGCCAGCAGGGGACAGGGGGCTAACACTGAAGCTTTCTTT.

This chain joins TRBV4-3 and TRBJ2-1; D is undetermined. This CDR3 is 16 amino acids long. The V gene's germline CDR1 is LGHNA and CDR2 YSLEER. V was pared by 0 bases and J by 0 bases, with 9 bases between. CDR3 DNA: TGCGCCAGCAGCCAAGATCTGGTGAGCTCCTACAATGAGCAGTTCTTC. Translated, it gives CASSQDLVSSYNEQFF.

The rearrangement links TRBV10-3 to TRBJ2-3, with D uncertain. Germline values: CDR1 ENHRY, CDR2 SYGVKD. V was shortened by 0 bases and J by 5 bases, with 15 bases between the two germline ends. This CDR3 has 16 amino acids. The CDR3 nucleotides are TGTGCCATCAGTGAGTCAGAGTCATTCTCCCGAGATACGCAGTATTTT. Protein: CAISESESFSRDTQYF.

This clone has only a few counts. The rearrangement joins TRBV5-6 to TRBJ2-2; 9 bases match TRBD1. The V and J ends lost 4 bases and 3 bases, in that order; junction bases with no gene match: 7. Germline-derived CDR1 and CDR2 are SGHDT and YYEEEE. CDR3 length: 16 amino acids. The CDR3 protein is CASSPGTGRDTGELFF. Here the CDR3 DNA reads TGTGCCAGCAGCCCCGGGACAGGGAGGGACACCGGGGAGCTGTTTTTT.

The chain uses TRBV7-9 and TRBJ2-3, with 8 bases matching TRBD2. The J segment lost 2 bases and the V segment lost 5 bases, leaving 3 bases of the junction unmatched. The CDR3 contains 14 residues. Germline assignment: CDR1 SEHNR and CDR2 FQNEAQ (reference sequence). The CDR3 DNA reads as TGTGCCAGCAGCCCGGGACTAGACACAGATACGCAGTATTTT. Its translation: CASSPGLDTDTQYF.

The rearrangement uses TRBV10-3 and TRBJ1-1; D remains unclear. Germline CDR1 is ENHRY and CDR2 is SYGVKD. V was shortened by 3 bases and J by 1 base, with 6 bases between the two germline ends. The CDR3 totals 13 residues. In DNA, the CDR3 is TGTGCCATCAGTGATACGGAGAACACTGAAGCTTTCTTT. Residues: CAISDTENTEAFF.

The CDR3 region is CASSIGGAEQYF. The DNA of the CDR3 is TGTGCCAGTAGTATCGGAGGGGCCGAGCAGTACTTC. The chain couples TRBV19 to TRBJ2-7; TRBD2 is a possible D gene (6 bases). V was pared by 3 bases and J by 6 bases, with 9 bases between. The CDR3 extends over 12 amino acids. CDR1 LNHDA and CDR2 SQIVND come from the germline V gene (reference sequence).

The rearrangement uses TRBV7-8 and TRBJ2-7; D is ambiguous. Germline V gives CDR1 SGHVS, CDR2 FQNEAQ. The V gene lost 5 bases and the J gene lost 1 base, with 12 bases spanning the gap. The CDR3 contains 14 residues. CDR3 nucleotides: TGTGCCAGCAGCCTCCCGGGCCCGTCCTACGAGCAGTACTTC. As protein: CASSLPGPSYEQYF.

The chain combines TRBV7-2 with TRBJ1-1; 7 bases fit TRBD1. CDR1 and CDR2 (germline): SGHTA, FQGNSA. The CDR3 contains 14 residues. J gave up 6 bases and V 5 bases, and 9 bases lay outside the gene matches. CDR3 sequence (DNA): TGTGCCAGCAGCCCCACAGGGGTAGGCGCTGAAGCTTTCTTT. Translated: CASSPTGVGAEAFF.

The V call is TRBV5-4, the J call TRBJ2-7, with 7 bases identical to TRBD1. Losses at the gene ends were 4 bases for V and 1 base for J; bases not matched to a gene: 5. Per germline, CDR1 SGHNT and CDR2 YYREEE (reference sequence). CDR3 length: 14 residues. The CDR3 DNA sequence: TGTGCCAGCAGCCTTAACAGGGGATCCTACGAGCAGTACTTC. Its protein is CASSLNRGSYEQYF.

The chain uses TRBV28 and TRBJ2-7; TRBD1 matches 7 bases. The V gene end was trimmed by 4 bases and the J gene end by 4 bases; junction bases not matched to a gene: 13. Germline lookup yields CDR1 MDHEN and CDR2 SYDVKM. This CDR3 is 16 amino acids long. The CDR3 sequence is CASSSLSGGTQYEQYF. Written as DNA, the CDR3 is TGTGCCAGCAGTTCCCTTTCAGGGGGTACGCAATACGAGCAGTACTTC.

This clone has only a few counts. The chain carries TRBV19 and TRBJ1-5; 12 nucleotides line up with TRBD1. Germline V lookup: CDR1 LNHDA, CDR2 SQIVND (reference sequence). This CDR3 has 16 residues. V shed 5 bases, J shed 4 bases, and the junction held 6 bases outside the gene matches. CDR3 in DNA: TGTGCCAGTAGTCGTGGGACAGGGGGCTCAAATCAGCCCCAGCATTTT. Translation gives CASSRGTGGSNQPQHF.

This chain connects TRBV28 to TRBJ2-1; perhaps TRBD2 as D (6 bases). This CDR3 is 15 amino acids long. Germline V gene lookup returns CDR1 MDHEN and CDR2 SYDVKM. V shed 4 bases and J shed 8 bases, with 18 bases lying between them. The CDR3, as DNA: TGTGCCAGCAGTTCCCCCGGAGGGGCCGGATATGAGCAGTTCTTC. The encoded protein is CASSSPGGAGYEQFF.